What follows are 5 T cell receptor beta chains derived from one specimen sequenced in a study of lymphopenia after photon versus proton radiotherapy (dated by TCRdb to between 2018 and 2020). Library construction relied on the immunoSEQ multiplex PCR assay. The source is immuneACCESS, and TCRdb retained only in-frame sequences with V and J called. Part of the clones is not carried over; for the studies checked, unresolved V genes explain less than half of this, and the remainder is unexplained. Recorded for this sample are thousands of clones; 71% of them occurred a single time. About 59% of the sample lies in the top ten. The material was peripheral blood, obtained from a patient treated with proton-based radiotherapy. Receptors were obtained from a man aged 80 or over with esophageal cancer.

The chain uses TRBV28 and TRBJ2-5, with unresolved D. The CDR3 extends over 14 amino acids. V lost 1 base and J lost 5, with 11 bases in between. The V gene's germline CDR1 is MDHEN and CDR2 SYDVKM. This CDR3 reads CASSLSPRQETQYF. CDR3 nucleotides: TGTGCCAGCAGTTTATCGCCCCGTCAGGAGACCCAGTACTTC.

The CDR3 loop reads CASSQAWTSGRLRTDTQYF. The CDR3 DNA sequence: TGTGCCAGCAGCCAAGCCTGGACTAGCGGGAGATTACGTACAGATACGCAGTATTTT. The chain uses TRBV4-2 and TRBJ2-3; 13 bases are a match to TRBD2. V lost 1 base and J lost 3; bases outside the gene matches: 10. The CDR3 loop spans 19 amino acids. Germline CDR1 is LGHNA and CDR2 is YNFKEQ.

This clone was observed a single time. The V call is TRBV7-2, the J call TRBJ1-3, with D uncertain. Trimming removed 4 bases from V and 4 bases from J, with 14 bases in between. The CDR3 is 15 amino acids. CDR1 SGHTA and CDR2 FQGNSA come from the germline V gene. CDR3: CASSSLGLGGNTIYF. In nucleotides, the CDR3 is TGTGCCAGCAGCTCCCTGGGTCTGGGAGGAAACACCATATATTTT.

The chain uses TRBV7-2 and TRBJ1-6, with 9 positions matching TRBD1. The V segment lost 5 bases and the J segment 11 bases; nucleotides outside the gene matches: 7. Germline V gene sequence: CDR1 SGHTA, CDR2 FQGNSA. This CDR3 contains 14 residues. CDR3 sequence reads: CASSLVDRGAPLHF. CDR3 in DNA: TGTGCCAGCAGCCTAGTGGACAGGGGTGCACCCCTCCACTTT.

V is TRBV7-2 and J is TRBJ2-7; 9 bases map to TRBD1. V lost 8 bases to trimming and J lost 6 bases; unmatched junction nucleotides: 8. The germline V gene encodes CDR1 SGHTA and CDR2 FQGNSA. The CDR3 consists of 13 residues. The CDR3 region has the DNA TGTGCCAGCGGGGACAGGGTGAGTGGCGAGCAGTACTTC. Its protein is CASGDRVSGEQYF.